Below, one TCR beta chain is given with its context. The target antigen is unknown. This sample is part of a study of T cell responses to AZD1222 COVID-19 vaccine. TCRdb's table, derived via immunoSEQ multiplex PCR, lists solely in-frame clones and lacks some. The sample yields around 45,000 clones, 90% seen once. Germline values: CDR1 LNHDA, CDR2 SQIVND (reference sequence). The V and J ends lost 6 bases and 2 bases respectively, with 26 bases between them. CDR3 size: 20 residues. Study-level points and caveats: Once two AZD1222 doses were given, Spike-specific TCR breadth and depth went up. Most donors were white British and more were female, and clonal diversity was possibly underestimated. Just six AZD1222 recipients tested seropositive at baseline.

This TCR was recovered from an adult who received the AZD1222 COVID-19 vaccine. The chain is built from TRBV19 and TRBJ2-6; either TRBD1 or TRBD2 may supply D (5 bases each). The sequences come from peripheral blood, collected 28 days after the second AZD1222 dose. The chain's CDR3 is CASRIGTQSPFFTGANVLTF. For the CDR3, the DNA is TGTGCCAGTAGGATCGGGACGCAATCTCCCTTTTTCACTGGGGCCAACGTCCTGACTTTC.